This T cell receptor (beta chain) was captured in a study of shared T cell receptors in the human thymus. This clone showed up just once. Per the germline V gene, CDR1 is ENHRY and CDR2 is SYGVKD. This CDR3 spans 17 amino acids. Trimming pared 3 bases from V and 5 bases from J, leaving 22 bases between. The table came from immunoSEQ multiplex PCR; TCRdb's copy has only in-frame clones and leaves some out. The sample yields around 67,000 clones, about 95% seen once. Input material: thymocytes. This chain joins TRBV10-3 and TRBJ1-2; possibly TRBD1 for D (6 bases). The sequence came from a human donor. As DNA, the CDR3 is TGTGCCATCAGTGACCGTCCAAGACCCGGGGACAAATATGGCTACACCTTC. This sequence encodes CAISDRPRPGDKYGYTF.